Each of the 9 T cell receptor beta chains below was sequenced from the same sample in a study of cytomegalovirus exposure and HLA in healthy donors. PCR employed 60 Vbeta and 13 Jbeta primers. Measured with immunoSEQ multiplex PCR; TCRdb has only the in-frame clones, and not every one. The sample has about 170,000 clones; around 79% are singletons. Input material: PBMCs. The source is a woman between 45 and 65 years old in good health and CMV-seropositive.

The chain has TRBV2 and TRBJ2-1; possibly TRBD2 for D (5 bases). Trimming left V 5 bases short and J 6 bases short, with 11 bases between. Germline CDR1 reads SNHLY; CDR2 reads FYNNEI. This CDR3 is 13 amino acids long. The CDR3: CASSQDSANEQFF. CDR3 bases: TGTGCCAGCAGTCAGGACTCCGCCAATGAGCAGTTCTTC.

This clone was recorded only once. The chain carries TRBV4-1 and TRBJ1-1, with TRBD1 identical over 10 bases. Germline loops: CDR1 MGHRA, CDR2 YSYEKL. There are 19 residues in the CDR3. The J segment lost 2 bases and the V segment lost 1 base, leaving 13 bases of the junction unmatched. CDR3 bases: TGCGCCAGCAGCCAAGCACTGACAGGGGGCGCTCAGAAAAACACTGAAGCTTTCTTT. Protein product: CASSQALTGGAQKNTEAFF.

The J gene is TRBJ2-1, the V gene TRBV4-3; a weak D match, TRBD1 (5 bases). This CDR3 comprises 16 residues. The V and J ends lost 0 bases and 2 bases respectively, with 11 bases between them. In germline, CDR1 is LGHNA, CDR2 YSLEER. CDR3 DNA sequence: TGCGCCAGCAGCCAAGACCGCGGACACGCCTACAATGAGCAGTTCTTC. Its protein is CASSQDRGHAYNEQFF.

This chain connects TRBV4-3 to TRBJ2-3; 10 bases map to TRBD1. V lost 6 bases, J lost 2 bases, and 5 bases stayed unmatched. This CDR3 is 15 amino acids long. CDR1 is LGHNA and CDR2 is YSLEER in the germline V gene. For the CDR3, the DNA is TGCGCCAGCAGTGGGACAGGGGCAATCACAGATACGCAGTATTTT. This gives the protein CASSGTGAITDTQYF.

The J gene is TRBJ2-2, the V gene TRBV7-3; tentative D call: TRBD1 (6 bases). CDR1 SGHTA and CDR2 FQGTGA come from the germline V gene. CDR3 length: 14 residues. Trimming shortened V by 3 bases and J by 6 bases, and 11 bases separated the two germline ends. The CDR3 loop is CASSLAGVAGELFF. The CDR3, as DNA: TGTGCCAGCAGCTTGGCAGGGGTTGCCGGGGAGCTGTTTTTT.

V usage is TRBV5-5 and J usage is TRBJ1-2, with 7 bases that match TRBD1. This CDR3 is 14 amino acids long. Germline assignment: CDR1 SGHKS and CDR2 YYEKEE (reference sequence). The V gene end was trimmed by 3 bases and the J gene end by 6 bases; junction bases not matched to a gene: 8. CDR3 residues: CASSSPTGLDGYTF. For the CDR3, the DNA is TGTGCCAGCAGCTCACCGACAGGGTTAGATGGCTACACCTTC.

The chain employs TRBV9 and TRBJ2-2, with 16 bases identical to TRBD2. Trimming cost V 3 bases and J 6 bases; bases outside gene matches: 5. The CDR3 covers 17 residues. From germline, CDR1 is SGDLS and CDR2 YYNGEE. The DNA of the CDR3 is TGTGCCAGCAGCGGCCCGGGACTAGCGGGGGGGCCCGGGGAGCTGTTTTTT. Amino acid sequence: CASSGPGLAGGPGELFF.

This clone was counted only a few times. This chain uses TRBV5-4 with TRBJ2-2; 7 nucleotides agree with TRBD2. The CDR3 runs 16 residues. V dropped 2 bases and J dropped 1; count of bases not matched to a gene: 5. Germline V lookup: CDR1 SGHNT, CDR2 YYREEE (reference sequence). The CDR3 sequence: CASSFWAGVNTGELFF. For the CDR3, the DNA is TGTGCCAGCAGCTTTTGGGCGGGAGTGAACACCGGGGAGCTGTTTTTT.

The chain joins TRBV5-4 to TRBJ2-7, with 8 bases fitting TRBD1. Germline assignment: CDR1 SGHNT and CDR2 YYREEE (reference sequence). The junction had 7 bases not matched to a gene; V was cut back by 5 bases and J by 0 bases. The CDR3 totals 15 residues. CDR3 DNA sequence: TGTGCCAGCAGTTACGACAGGGGCGCCTCCTACGAGCAGTACTTC. Its translation is CASSYDRGASYEQYF.